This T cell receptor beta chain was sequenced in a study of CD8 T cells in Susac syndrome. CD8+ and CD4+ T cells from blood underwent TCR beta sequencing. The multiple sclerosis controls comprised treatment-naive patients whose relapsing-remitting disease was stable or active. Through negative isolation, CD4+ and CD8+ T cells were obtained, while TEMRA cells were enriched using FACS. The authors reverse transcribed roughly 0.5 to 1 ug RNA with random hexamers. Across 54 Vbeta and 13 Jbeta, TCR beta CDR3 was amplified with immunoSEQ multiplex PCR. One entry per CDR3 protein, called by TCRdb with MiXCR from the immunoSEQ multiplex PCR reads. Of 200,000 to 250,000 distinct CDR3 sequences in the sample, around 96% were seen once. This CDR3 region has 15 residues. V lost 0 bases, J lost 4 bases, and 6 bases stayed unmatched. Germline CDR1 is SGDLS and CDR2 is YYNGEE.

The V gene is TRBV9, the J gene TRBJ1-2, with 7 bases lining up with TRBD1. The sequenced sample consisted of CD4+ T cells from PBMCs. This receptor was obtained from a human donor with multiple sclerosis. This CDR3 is CASSVDRQGLYGYTF. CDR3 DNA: TGTGCCAGCAGCGTAGATCGACAGGGCCTCTATGGCTACACCTTC.